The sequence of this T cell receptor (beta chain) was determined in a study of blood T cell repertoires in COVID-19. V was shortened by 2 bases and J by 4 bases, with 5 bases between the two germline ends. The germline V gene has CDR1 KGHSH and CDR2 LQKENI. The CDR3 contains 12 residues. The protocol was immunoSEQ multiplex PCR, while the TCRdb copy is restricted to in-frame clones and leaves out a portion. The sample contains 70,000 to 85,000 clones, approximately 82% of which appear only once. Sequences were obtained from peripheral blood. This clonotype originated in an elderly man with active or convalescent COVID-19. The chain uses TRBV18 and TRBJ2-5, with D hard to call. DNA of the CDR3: TGTGCCAGCTCACCAGCCGGAGAGACCCAGTACTTC. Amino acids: CASSPAGETQYF.